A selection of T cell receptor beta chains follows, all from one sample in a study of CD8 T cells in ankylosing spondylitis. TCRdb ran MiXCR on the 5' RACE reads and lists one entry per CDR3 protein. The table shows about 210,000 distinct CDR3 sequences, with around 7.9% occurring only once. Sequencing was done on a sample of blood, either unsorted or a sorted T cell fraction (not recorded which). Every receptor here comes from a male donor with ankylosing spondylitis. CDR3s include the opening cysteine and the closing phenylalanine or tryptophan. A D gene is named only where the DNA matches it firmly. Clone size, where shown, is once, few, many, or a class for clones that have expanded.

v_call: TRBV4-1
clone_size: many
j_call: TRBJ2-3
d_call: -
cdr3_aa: CASSQGAGTSTDTQYF
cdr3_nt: TGCGCCAGCAGCCAAGGGGCGGGGACTAGCACAGATACGCAGTATTTT

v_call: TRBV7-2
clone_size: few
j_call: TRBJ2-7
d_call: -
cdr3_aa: CASSLTPRDSKYEQYF
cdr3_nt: TGTGCCAGCAGCCTAACCCCCCGGGACTCCAAATACGAGCAGTACTTC

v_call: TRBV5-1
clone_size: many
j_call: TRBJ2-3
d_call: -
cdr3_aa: CASSSESNRERTDTQYF
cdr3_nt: TGCGCCAGCAGCTCCGAGTCTAACAGGGAGCGCACAGATACGCAGTATTTT

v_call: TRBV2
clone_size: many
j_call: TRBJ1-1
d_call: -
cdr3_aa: CASSDHVRRRGEAFF
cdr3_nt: TGTGCCAGCAGTGATCACGTCAGGAGGAGAGGTGAAGCTTTCTTT

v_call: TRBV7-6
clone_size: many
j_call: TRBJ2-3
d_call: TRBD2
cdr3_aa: CASSLSRGGRFTQYF
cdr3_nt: TGTGCCAGCAGCTTATCGCGGGGGGGCCGTTTTACGCAGTATTTT

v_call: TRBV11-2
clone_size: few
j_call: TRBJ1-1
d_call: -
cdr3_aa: CASSLVKGTEAFF
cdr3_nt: TGTGCCAGCAGCTTAGTGAAGGGGACTGAAGCTTTCTTT

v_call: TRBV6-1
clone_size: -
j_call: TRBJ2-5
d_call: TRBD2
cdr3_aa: CASSGLAGGQETQYF
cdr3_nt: TGTGCCAGCAGTGGACTAGCGGGGGGGCAAGAGACCCAGTACTTC

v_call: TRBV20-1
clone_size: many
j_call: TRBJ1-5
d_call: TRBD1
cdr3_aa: CSASGDSYSNQPQHF
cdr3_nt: TGCAGTGCTAGTGGGGACAGTTATAGCAATCAGCCCCAGCATTTT

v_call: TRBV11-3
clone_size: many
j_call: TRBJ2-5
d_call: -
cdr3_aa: CASSLAVQETQYF
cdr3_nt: TGTGCCAGCAGCTTAGCGGTACAAGAGACCCAGTACTTC

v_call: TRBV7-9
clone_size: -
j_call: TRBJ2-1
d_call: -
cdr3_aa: CASSLASYNKQFF
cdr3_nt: TGTGCCAGCAGCTTAGCGTCGTACAATAAGCAGTTCTTC

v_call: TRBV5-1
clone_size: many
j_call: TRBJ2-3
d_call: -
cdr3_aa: CASSLGAVGSTDTQYF
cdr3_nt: TGCGCCAGCAGCTTGGGAGCTGTCGGGAGCACAGATACGCAGTATTTT

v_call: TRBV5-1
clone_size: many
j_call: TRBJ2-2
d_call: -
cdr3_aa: CASSGGGWQVRTGELFF
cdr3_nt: TGCGCCAGCAGCGGTGGGGGCTGGCAGGTCCGCACCGGGGAGCTGTTTTTT

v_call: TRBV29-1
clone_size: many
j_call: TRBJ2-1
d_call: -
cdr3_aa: CSVESGSIYNEQFF
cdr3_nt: TGCAGCGTTGAGTCCGGCAGCATCTACAATGAGCAGTTCTTC

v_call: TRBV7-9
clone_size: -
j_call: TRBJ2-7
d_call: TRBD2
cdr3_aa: CASSYRTSSYEQYF
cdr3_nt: TGTGCCAGCAGCTACCGGACTAGCAGCTACGAGCAGTACTTC

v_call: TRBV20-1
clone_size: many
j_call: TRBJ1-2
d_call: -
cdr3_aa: CSAPQGTYGYTF
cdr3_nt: TGCAGTGCTCCACAGGGTACCTATGGCTACACCTTC

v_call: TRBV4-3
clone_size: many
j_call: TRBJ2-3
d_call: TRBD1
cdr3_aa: CASSFRTGWDTQYF
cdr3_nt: TGCGCCAGCAGCTTTCGGACAGGTTGGGATACGCAGTATTTT

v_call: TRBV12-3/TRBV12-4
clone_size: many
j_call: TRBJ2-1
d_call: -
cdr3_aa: CASNDARGREQFF
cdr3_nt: TGTGCCAGCAACGACGCCAGGGGCCGGGAGCAGTTCTTC

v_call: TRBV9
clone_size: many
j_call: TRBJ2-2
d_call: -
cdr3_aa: CASSYRAGSNSGELFF
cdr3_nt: TGTGCCAGCAGTTACAGGGCCGGGTCCAATAGCGGGGAGCTGTTTTTT

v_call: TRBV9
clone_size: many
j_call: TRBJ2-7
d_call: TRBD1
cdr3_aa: CASSVGDRAYEQYF
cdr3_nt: TGTGCCAGCAGCGTAGGGGACAGGGCCTACGAGCAGTACTTC

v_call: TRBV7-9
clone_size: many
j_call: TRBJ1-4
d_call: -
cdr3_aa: CASSLVAGSEKLFF
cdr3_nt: TGTGCCAGCAGCTTAGTAGCCGGAAGCGAAAAACTGTTTTTT

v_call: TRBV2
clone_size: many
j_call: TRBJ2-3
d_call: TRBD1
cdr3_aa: CASSGRAGQGPDTQYF
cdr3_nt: TGTGCCAGCAGTGGAAGGGCGGGACAGGGTCCAGATACGCAGTATTTT

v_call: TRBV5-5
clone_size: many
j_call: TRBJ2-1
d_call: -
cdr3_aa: CASSLGVRGAIFNEQFF
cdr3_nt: TGTGCCAGCAGCTTGGGGGTCCGAGGGGCCATATTTAATGAGCAGTTCTTC

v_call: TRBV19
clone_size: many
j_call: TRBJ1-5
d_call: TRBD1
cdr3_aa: CASSIVSGGTQPQHF
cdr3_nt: TGTGCCAGTAGTATCGTGTCAGGGGGCACTCAGCCCCAGCATTTT

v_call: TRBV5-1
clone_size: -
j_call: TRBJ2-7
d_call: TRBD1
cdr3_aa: CASSGGITYEQYF
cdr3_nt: TGCGCCAGCTCAGGGGGTATTACCTACGAGCAGTACTTC

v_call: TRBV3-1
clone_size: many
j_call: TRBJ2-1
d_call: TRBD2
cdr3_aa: CASSQLSEGTSQQQFF
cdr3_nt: TGTGCCAGCAGCCAACTCTCCGAGGGGACTAGCCAACAGCAGTTCTTC

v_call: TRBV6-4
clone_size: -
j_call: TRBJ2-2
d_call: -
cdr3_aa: CASSSGATGELFF
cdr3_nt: TGTGCCAGCAGTTCGGGGGCGACCGGGGAGCTGTTTTTT

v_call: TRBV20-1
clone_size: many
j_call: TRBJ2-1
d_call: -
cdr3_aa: CSARDTILALVQFF
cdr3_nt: TGCAGTGCTAGAGATACTATTCTAGCCCTCGTGCAGTTCTTC

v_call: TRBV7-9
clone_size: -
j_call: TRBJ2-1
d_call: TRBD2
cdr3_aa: CGSRGLGLNEQLF
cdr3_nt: TGTGGCAGCAGAGGACTAGGTTTAAATGAGCAGCTCTTC

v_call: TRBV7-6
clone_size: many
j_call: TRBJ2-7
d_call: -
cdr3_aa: CASSADQGTYEQYF
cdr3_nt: TGTGCCAGCAGCGCGGATCAGGGTACCTACGAGCAGTACTTC

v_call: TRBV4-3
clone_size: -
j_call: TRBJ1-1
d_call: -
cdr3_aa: CASSQRGGMNTEAFF
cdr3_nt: TGCGCCAGCAGCCAAAGGGGGGGCATGAACACTGAAGCTTTCTTT

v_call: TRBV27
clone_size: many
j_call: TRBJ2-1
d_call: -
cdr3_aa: CASRAAGGYNEQFF
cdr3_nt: TGTGCCAGCAGAGCGGCAGGAGGATACAATGAGCAGTTCTTC